These T cell receptor beta chains were read from a single sample in a study of blood T cell repertoires in COVID-19. Clones were sequenced by immunoSEQ multiplex PCR, and TCRdb holds only the in-frame ones, with some missing. The sample includes 140,000 or so clones, about 80% of them seen just once. Sequencing used peripheral blood. Every receptor here comes from a human donor in a cohort sampled during active COVID-19. CDR3s include the opening cysteine and the closing phenylalanine or tryptophan. D genes are given only for firm matches. Clone size is shown for a subset of rows, as once, few, many or a class of expanded clone.

j_call	clone_size	v_call	d_call	cdr3_nt	cdr3_aa
TRBJ2-3	NA	TRBV5-1	TRBD1	TGCGCCAGCAGCTTAGCATCGGGACAGGTCGGCACAGATACGCAGTATTTT	CASSLASGQVGTDTQYF
TRBJ2-3	NA	TRBV6-6	TRBD2	TGTGCCAGCAGCCTAACTAGCGGCCCAGATACGCAGTATTTT	CASSLTSGPDTQYF
TRBJ2-1	NA	TRBV10-3	TRBD1	TGTGCCACGAGTCCGGGACAGGGAGGGATCGATGAGCAGTTCTTC	CATSPGQGGIDEQFF
TRBJ1-6	few	TRBV11-3	NA	TGTGCCAGCAGCTTCAGCTCCTATAATTCACCCCTCCACTTT	CASSFSSYNSPLHF
TRBJ1-2	once	TRBV15	TRBD1	TGTGCCACCAGCCCGGACAGGACCTTCGATGGCTACACCTTC	CATSPDRTFDGYTF
TRBJ2-7	few	TRBV5-1	NA	TGCGCCAGCAGCGAAACGGACAGCTCCTACGAGCAGTACTTC	CASSETDSSYEQYF
TRBJ2-1	NA	TRBV4-2	TRBD1	TGTGCCAGCAGCCAAGATCACCTCCGGGACAGCAATTACAATGAGCAGTTCTTC	CASSQDHLRDSNYNEQFF
TRBJ1-4	NA	TRBV3-1/TRBV3-2	NA	TGTGCCAGCAGCCAAACCCCGGAGACAGGAGAAAAACTGTTTTTT	CASSQTPETGEKLFF
TRBJ1-2	NA	TRBV11-2	TRBD1	TGTGCCAGCAGCCCGACGACAGGGGGATATGGCTACACCTTC	CASSPTTGGYGYTF
TRBJ1-2	NA	TRBV5-1	NA	TGCGCCAGCAGCCCCGGTGGGGCAGGGGCCTATGGCTACACCTTC	CASSPGGAGAYGYTF
TRBJ2-7	NA	TRBV2	TRBD2	TGTGCCAGCAGACGACTAGCGGGGGGATCTACCTACGAGCAGTACTTC	CASRRLAGGSTYEQYF
TRBJ2-1	few	TRBV9	TRBD2	TGTGCCAGCACCCCCGGGACTAGCGGGGGGGCTAATGAGCAGTTCTTC	CASTPGTSGGANEQFF
TRBJ2-2	NA	TRBV6-5	TRBD1	TGTGCCAGCAGTTTCCGACAGGGTGGGCTGTTTTTT	CASSFRQGGLFF
TRBJ1-2	once	TRBV15	TRBD1	TGTGCCACCAGCAGGGGCGAGGGGGCGGGCTATGGCTACACCTTC	CATSRGEGAGYGYTF
TRBJ1-3	once	TRBV6-5	TRBD1	TGTGCCAGCATTTTCACAGGGGCTGGAAACACCATATATTTT	CASIFTGAGNTIYF
TRBJ2-7	once	TRBV10-3	TRBD2	TGTGCCATCAGTGACGCCGGACTAGTTGGGGAGCAGTACTTC	CAISDAGLVGEQYF